This T cell receptor beta chain derives from a study of Ad26.COV2.S vaccination and SARS-CoV-2 variants. Study information: The COV1001 Ad26.COV2.S trial arm included the donor. Into the muscle, Ad26.COV2.S was dosed once or twice, 56 days apart.

Clones were read by immunoSEQ multiplex PCR, and TCRdb kept only the in-frame ones, dropping some. Counted here are about 440,000 clones, around 90% occurring once; the ten biggest clones make up about 13%. Findings and caveats of the study: Researchers cautioned that TCR breadth and depth analyses may have underestimated total T cell responses. The placebo group had lower spike-specific TCR breadth than the vaccine recipients did.

On this clone: Its antigen is not known.

Documented treatment: roughly 20 received Ad26.COV2.S at low or high dose, single or two shots; about five received placebo; per-sample allocation not given. After the first vaccine or placebo injection, samples were drawn on day 63. This CDR3 is built from 14 residues. V was cut by 3 bases and J by 7 bases, with 13 bases left in between. CDR1 is MDHEN, CDR2 SYDVKM, per germline. The TCR originated in a person between 18 and 65 years old who received the Ad26.COV2.S COVID-19 vaccine or a placebo. Sequencing used peripheral blood, obtained in a trial of Ad26.COV2.S vaccine versus placebo. The chain uses TRBV28 and TRBJ1-5, with a possible D match to TRBD1 (5 bases). Here the CDR3 reads CASSFGLGRQPQHF. The CDR3 DNA follows: TGTGCCAGCAGTTTCGGACTGGGACGGCAGCCCCAGCATTTT.